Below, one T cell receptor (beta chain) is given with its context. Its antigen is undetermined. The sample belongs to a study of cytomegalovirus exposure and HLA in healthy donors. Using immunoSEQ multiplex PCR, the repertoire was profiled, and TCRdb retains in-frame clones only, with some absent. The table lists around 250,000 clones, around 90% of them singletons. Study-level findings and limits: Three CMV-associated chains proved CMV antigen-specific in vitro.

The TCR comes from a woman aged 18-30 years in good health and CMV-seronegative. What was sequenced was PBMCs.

This CDR3 is CASSFLDDPFYNEQFF. The CDR3 DNA reads as TGTGCCAGCAGCTTTCTAGACGATCCCTTCTACAATGAGCAGTTCTTC. V usage is TRBV7-2 and J usage is TRBJ2-1; D not certain. CDR3 length: 16 amino acids. Trimming took 3 bases from V and 3 from J, leaving 15 bases between them. The germline V gene encodes CDR1 SGHTA and CDR2 FQGNSA.